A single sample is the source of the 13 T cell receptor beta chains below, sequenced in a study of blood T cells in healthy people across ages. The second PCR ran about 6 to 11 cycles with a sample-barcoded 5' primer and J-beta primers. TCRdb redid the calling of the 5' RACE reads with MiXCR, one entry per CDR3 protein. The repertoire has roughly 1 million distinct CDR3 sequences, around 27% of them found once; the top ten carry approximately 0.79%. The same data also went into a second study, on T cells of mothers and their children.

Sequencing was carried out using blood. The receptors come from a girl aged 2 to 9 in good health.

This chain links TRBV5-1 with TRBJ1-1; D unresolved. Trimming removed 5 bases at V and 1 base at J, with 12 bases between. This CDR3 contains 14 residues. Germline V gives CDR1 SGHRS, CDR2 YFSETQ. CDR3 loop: CASSLTVQNTEAFF. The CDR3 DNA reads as TGCGCCAGCAGTTTAACTGTCCAGAACACTGAAGCTTTCTTT.

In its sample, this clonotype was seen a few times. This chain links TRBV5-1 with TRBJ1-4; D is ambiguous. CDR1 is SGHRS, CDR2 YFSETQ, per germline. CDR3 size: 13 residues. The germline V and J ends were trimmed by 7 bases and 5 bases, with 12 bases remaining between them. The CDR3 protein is CASCNDGNEKLFF. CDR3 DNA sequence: TGCGCCAGCTGTAACGACGGGAATGAAAAACTGTTTTTT.

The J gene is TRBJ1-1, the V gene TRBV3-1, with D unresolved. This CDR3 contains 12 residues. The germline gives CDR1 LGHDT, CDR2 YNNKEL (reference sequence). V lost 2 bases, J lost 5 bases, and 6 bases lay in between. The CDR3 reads CASSQPGTEAFF. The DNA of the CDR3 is TGTGCCAGCAGCCAACCGGGGACTGAAGCTTTCTTT.

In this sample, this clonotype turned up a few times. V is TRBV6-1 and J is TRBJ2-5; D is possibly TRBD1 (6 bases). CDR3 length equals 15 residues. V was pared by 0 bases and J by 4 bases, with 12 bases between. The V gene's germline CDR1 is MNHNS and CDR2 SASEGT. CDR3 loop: CASSEALLRGETQYF. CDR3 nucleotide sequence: TGTGCCAGCAGTGAAGCGCTTCTCAGGGGAGAGACCCAGTACTTC.

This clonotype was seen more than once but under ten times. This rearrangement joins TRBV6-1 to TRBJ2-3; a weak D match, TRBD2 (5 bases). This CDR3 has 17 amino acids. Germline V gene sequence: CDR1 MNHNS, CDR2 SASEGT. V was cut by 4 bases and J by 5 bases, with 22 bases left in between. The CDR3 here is CASSGTSTQHRGDTQYF. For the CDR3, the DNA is TGTGCCAGCAGTGGGACCAGCACACAGCACCGGGGAGATACGCAGTATTTT.

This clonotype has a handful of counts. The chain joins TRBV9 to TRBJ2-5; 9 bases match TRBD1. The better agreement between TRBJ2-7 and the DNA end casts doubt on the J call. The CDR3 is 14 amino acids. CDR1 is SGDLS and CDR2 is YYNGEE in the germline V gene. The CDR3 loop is CASSIRDRDNEQYF. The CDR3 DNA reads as TGTGCCAGCAGCATCCGGGACAGGGACAACGAGCAGTACTTC.

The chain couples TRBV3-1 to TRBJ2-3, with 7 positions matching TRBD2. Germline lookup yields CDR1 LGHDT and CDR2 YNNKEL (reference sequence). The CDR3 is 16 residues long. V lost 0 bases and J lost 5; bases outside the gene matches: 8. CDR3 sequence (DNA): TGTGCCAGCAGCCAAGATATCAGCGGGGAGGGAGATACGCAGTATTTT. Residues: CASSQDISGEGDTQYF.

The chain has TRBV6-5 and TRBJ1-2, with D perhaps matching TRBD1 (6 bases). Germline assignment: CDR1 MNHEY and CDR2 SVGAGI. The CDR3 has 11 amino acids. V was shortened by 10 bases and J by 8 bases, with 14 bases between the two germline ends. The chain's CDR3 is CANNGGGGYTF. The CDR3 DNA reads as TGTGCCAACAACGGGGGCGGGGGCTACACCTTC.

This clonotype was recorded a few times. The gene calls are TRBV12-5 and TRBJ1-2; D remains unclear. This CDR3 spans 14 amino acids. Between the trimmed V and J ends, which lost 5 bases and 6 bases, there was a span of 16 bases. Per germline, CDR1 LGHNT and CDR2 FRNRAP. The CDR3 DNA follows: TGTGCTAGTGGTCCCGGGGTGGTTGTTAATGGCTACACCTTC. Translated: CASGPGVVVNGYTF.

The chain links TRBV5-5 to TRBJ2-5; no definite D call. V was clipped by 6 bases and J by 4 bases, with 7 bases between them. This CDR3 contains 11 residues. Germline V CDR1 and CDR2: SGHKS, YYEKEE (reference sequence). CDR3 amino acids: CASILGETQYF. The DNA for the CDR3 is TGTGCCAGCATTCTCGGAGAGACCCAGTACTTC.

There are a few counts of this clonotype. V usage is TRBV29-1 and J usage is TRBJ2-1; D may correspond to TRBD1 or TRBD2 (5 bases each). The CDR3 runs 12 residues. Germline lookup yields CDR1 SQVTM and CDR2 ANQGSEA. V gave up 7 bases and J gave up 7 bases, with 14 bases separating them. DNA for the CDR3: TGCAGCGCGATCCGGGGCGAAAATGAGCAGTTCTTC. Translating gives CSAIRGENEQFF.

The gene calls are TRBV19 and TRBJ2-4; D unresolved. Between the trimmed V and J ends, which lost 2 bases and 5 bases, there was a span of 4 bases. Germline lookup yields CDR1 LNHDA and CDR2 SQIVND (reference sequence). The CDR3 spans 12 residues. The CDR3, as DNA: TGTGCCAGTAGTATATCAGAAAACATTCAGTACTTC. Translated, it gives CASSISENIQYF.

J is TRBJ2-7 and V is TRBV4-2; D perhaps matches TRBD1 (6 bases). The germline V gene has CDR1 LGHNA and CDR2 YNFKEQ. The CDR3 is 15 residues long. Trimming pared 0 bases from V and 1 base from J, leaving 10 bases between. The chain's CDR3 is CASSQEKGGSYEQYF. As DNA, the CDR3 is TGTGCCAGCAGCCAAGAAAAAGGGGGTTCCTACGAGCAGTACTTC.